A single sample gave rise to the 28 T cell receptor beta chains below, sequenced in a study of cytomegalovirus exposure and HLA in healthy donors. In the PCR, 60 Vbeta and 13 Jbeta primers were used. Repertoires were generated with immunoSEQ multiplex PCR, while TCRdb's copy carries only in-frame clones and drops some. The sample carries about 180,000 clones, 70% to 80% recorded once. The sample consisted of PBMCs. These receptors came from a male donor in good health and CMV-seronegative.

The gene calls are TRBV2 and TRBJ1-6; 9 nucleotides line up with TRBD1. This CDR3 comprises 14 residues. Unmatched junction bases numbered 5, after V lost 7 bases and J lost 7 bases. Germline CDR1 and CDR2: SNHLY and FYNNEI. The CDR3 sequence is CASTRDRVNSPLHF. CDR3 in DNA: TGTGCCAGCACCCGGGACAGGGTCAATTCACCCCTCCACTTT.

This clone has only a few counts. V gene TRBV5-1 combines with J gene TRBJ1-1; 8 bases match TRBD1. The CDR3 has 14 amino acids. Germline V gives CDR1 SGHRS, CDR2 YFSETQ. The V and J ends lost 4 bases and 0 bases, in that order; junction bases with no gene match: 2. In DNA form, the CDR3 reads TGCGCCAGCAGCGCGACAGGGGTGAACACTGAAGCTTTCTTT. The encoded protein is CASSATGVNTEAFF.

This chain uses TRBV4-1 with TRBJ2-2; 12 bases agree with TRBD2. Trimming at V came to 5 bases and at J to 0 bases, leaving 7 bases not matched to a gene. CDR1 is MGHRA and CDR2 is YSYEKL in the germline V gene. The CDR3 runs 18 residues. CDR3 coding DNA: TGCGCCAGCAGCTACGGACTAGCGGGAAAGACGAACACCGGGGAGCTGTTTTTT. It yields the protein CASSYGLAGKTNTGELFF.

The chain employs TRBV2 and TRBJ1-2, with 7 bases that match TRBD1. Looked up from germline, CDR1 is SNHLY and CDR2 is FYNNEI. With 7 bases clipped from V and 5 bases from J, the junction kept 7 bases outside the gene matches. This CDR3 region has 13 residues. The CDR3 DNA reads TGTGCCAGCACCCCCGGCAGGGGGTATGGCTACACCTTC. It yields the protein CASTPGRGYGYTF. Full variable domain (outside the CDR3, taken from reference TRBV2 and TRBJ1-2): EPEVTQTPSHQVTQMGQEVILRCVPISNHLYFYWYRQILGQKVEFLVSFYNNEISEKSEIFDDQFSVERPDGSNFTLKIRSTKLEDSAMYFCASTPGRGYGYTFGSGTRLTVV.

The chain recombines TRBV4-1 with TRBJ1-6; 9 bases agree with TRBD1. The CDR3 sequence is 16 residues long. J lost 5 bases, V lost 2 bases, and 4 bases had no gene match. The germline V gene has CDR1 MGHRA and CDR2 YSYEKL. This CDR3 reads CASSQWTGADNSPLHF. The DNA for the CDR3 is TGCGCCAGCAGCCAATGGACAGGGGCCGATAATTCACCCCTCCACTTT.

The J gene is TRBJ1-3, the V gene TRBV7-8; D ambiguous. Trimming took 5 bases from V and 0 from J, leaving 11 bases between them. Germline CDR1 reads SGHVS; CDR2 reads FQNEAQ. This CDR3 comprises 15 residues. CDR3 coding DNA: TGTGCCAGCAGCCTCGGGTACCCCTCTGGAAACACCATATATTTT. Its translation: CASSLGYPSGNTIYF.

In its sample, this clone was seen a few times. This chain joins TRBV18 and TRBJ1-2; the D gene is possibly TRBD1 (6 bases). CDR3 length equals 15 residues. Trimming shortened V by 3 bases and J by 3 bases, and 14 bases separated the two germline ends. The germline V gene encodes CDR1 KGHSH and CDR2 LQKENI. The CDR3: CASSPTGFGDYGYTF. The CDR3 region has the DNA TGTGCCAGCTCACCTACAGGGTTCGGCGACTATGGCTACACCTTC. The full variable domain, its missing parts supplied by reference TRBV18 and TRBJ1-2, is NAGVMQNPRHLVRRRGQEARLRCSPMKGHSHVYWYRQLPEEGLKFMVYLQKENIIDESGMPKERFSAEFPKEGPSILRIQQVVRGDSAAYFCASSPTGFGDYGYTFGSGTRLTVV.

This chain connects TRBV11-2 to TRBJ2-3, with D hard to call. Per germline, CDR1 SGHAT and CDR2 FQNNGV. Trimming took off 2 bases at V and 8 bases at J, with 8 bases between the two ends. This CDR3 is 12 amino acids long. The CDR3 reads CASSLSSVTQYF. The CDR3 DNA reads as TGTGCCAGCAGCTTATCGTCCGTTACGCAGTATTTT. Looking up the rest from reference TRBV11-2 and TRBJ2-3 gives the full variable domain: EAGVAQSPRYKIIEKRQSVAFWCNPISGHATLYWYQQILGQGPKLLIQFQNNGVVDDSQLPKDRFSAERLKGVDSTLKIQPAKLEDSAVYLCASSLSSVTQYFGPGTRLTVL.

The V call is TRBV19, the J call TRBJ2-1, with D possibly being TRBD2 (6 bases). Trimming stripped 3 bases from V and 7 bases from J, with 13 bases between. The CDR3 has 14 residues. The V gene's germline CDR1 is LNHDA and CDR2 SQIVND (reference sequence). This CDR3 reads CASSIGEVRNEQFF. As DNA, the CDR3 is TGTGCCAGTAGTATTGGGGAGGTTCGAAATGAGCAGTTCTTC.

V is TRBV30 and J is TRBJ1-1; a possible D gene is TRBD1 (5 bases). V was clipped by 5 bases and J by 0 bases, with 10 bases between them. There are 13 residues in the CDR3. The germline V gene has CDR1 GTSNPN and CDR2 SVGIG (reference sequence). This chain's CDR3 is CAWQQALNTEAFF. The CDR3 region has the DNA TGTGCCTGGCAACAGGCCCTGAACACTGAAGCTTTCTTT.

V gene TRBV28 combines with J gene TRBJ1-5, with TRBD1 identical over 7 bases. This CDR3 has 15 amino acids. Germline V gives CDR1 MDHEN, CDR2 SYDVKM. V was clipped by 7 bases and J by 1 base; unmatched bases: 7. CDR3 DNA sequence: TGTGCCAGCACTCGACAGGGAAGAAGCAATCAGCCCCAGCATTTT. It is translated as CASTRQGRSNQPQHF.

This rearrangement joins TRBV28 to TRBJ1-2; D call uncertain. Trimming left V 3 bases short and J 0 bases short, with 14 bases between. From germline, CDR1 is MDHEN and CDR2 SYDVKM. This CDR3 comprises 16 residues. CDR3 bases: TGTGCCAGCAGTTTCCCCCTCGGAGATGCTAACTATGGCTACACCTTC. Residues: CASSFPLGDANYGYTF.

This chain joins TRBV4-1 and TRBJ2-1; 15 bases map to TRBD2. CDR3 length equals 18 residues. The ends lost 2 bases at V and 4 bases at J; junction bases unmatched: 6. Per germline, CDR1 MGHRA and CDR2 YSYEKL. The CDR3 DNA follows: TGCGCCAGCAGCCAAAGGACTAGCGGGAGGGTAGGGTACAATGAGCAGTTCTTC. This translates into CASSQRTSGRVGYNEQFF.

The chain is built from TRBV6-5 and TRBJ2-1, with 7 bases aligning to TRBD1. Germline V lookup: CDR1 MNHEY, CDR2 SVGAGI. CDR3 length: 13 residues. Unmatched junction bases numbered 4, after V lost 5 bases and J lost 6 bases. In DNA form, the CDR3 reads TGTGCCAGCAGTGGACGACAGGGCAATGAGCAGTTCTTC. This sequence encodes CASSGRQGNEQFF.

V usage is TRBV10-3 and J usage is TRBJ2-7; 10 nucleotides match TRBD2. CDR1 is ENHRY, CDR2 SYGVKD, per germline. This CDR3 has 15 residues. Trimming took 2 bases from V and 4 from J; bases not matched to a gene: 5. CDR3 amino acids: CAISEAGTSEYEQYF. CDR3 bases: TGTGCCATCAGTGAGGCCGGGACTAGCGAGTACGAGCAGTACTTC.

The CDR3 spells CASGPGQGRSSQHF. The CDR3 DNA follows: TGTGCCAGCGGCCCGGGACAGGGACGTAGTAGCCAGCATTTT. The chain links TRBV6-5 to TRBJ1-5; TRBD1 matches 9 bases. Germline assignment: CDR1 MNHEY and CDR2 SVGAGI. V gave up 8 bases and J gave up 12 bases; unmatched junction bases: 14. The CDR3 spans 14 residues.

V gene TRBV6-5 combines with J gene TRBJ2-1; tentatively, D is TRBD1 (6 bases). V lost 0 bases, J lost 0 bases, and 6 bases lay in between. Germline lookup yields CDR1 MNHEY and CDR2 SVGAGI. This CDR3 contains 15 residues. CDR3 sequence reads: CASSYSDSSYNEQFF. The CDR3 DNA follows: TGTGCCAGCAGTTACTCGGACAGCTCCTACAATGAGCAGTTCTTC.

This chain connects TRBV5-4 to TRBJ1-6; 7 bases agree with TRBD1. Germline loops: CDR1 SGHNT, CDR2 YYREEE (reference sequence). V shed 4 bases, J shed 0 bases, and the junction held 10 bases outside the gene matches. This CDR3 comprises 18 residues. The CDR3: CASSPGTARSSYNSPLHF. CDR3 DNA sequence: TGTGCCAGCAGCCCGGGGACAGCTAGAAGCTCCTATAATTCACCCCTCCACTTT.

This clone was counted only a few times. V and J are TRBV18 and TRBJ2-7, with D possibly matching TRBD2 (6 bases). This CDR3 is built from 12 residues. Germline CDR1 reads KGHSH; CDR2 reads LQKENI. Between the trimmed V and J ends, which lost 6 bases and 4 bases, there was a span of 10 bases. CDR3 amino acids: CASSDRGYEQYF. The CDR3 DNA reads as TGTGCCAGCTCTGACCGGGGGTACGAGCAGTACTTC.

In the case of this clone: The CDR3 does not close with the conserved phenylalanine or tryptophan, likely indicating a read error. The CDR3 loop reads CASSESTGVGYTL. DNA for the CDR3: TGCGCCAGCAGTGAGTCGACAGGGGTCGGCTACACCCTC. The rearrangement links TRBV10-1 to TRBJ1-2, with TRBD1 matching over 8 bases. V lost 0 bases to trimming and J lost 8 bases; unmatched junction nucleotides: 2. This CDR3 spans 13 amino acids. Germline-derived CDR1 and CDR2 are WNHNN and SYGVQD (reference sequence).

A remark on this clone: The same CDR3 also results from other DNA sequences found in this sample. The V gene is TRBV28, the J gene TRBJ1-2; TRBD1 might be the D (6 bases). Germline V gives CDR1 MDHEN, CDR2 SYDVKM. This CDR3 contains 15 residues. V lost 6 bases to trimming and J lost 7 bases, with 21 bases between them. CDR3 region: CASSPPATGPGGYTF. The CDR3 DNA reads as TGTGCCAGCAGCCCTCCAGCCACAGGGCCAGGTGGCTACACCTTC.

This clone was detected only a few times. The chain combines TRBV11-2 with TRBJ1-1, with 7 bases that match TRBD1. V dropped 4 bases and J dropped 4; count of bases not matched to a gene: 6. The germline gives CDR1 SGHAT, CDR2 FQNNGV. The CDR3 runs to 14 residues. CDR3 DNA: TGTGCCAGCAGCTCGACAGGGTTGGGCACTGAAGCTTTCTTT. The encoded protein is CASSSTGLGTEAFF.

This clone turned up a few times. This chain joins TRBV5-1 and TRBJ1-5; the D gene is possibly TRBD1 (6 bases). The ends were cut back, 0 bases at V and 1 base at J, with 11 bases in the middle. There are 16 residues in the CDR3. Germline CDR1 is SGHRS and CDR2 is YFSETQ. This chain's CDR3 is CASSLDFGQSNQPQHF. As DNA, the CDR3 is TGCGCCAGCAGCTTGGATTTCGGACAGAGCAATCAGCCCCAGCATTTT. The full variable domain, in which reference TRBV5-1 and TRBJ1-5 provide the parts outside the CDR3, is KAGVTQTPRYLIKTRGQQVTLSCSPISGHRSVSWYQQTPGQGLQFLFEYFSETQRNKGNFPGRFSGRQFSNSRSEMNVSTLELGDSALYLCASSLDFGQSNQPQHFGDGTRLSIL.

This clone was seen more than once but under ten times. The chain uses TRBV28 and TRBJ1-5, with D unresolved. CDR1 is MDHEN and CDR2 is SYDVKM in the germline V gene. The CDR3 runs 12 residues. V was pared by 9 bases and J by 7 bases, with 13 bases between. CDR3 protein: CASSREKQPQHF. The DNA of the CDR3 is TGTGCCAGTTCGCGGGAAAAACAGCCCCAGCATTTT.

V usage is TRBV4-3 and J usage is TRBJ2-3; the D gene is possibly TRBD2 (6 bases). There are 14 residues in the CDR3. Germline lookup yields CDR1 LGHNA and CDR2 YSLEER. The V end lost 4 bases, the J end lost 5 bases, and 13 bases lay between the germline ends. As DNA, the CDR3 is TGCGCCAGCAGCCGAGACGAGGGAGGAGATACGCAGTATTTT. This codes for CASSRDEGGDTQYF.

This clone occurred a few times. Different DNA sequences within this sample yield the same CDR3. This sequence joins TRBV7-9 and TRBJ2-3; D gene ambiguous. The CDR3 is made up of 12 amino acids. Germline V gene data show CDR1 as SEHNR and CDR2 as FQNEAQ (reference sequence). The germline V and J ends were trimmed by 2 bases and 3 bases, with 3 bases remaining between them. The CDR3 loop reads CASSLSTDTQYF. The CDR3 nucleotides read TGTGCCAGCAGCTTATCGACAGATACGCAGTATTTT. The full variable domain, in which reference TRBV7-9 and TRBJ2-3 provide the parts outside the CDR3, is DTGVSQNPRHKITKRGQNVTFRCDPISEHNRLYWYRQTLGQGPEFLTYFQNEAQLEKSRLLSDRFSAERPKGSFSTLEIQRTEQGDSAMYLCASSLSTDTQYFGPGTRLTVL.

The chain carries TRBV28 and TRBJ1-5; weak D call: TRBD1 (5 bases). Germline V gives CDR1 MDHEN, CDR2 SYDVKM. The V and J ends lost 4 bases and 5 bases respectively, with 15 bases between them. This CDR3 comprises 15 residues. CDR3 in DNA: TGTGCCAGCAGTTGGGCTGAAGGGGCTGATCAGCCCCAGCATTTT. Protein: CASSWAEGADQPQHF.

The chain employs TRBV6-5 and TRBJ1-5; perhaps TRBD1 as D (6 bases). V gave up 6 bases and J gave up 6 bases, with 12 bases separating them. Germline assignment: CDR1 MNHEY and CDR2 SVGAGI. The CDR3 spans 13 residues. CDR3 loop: CASSPGASQPQHF. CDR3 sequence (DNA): TGTGCCAGCAGCCCAGGGGCAAGTCAGCCCCAGCATTTT.